A single sample is the source of the 26 T cell receptor beta chains below, sequenced in a study of beta chain features in type 1 diabetes. Points from the study as a whole: Type 1 diabetes patients had moderately but significantly shorter TCRB CDR3s in all four CD4+ subsets.

Sequenced material consisted of expressed TCRB transcripts (all of the isolated RNA was reverse transcribed). Data came from immunoSEQ multiplex PCR; TCRdb stores just in-frame clones and leaves some out. The table shows around 280,000 clones, with about 15% occurring only once. No antigen has been identified for these receptors. The sequencing input was naive CD4+ T cells from blood. All receptors derive from a man between 18 and 35 years old with type 1 diabetes.

The V and J genes are TRBV9 and TRBJ2-1; D uncertain. CDR1 is SGDLS and CDR2 is YYNGEE in the germline V gene. This CDR3 is 15 amino acids long. V gave up 0 bases and J gave up 2 bases, with 9 bases separating them. This CDR3 reads CASSVVGYAYNEQFF. The DNA of the CDR3 is TGTGCCAGCAGCGTAGTGGGCTACGCCTACAATGAGCAGTTCTTC.

This chain connects TRBV5-6 to TRBJ2-2, with a tentative D call TRBD1 (6 bases). The CDR3 extends over 15 amino acids. In germline, CDR1 is SGHDT, CDR2 YYEEEE. V shed 3 bases and J shed 5 bases, with 14 bases lying between them. The CDR3 reads CASSSYRGFTGELFF. CDR3 nucleotides: TGTGCCAGCAGCTCTTATAGGGGGTTTACCGGGGAGCTGTTTTTT.

This clone was seen a handful of times. J is TRBJ2-5 and V is TRBV7-9; no definite D call. The germline V and J ends were trimmed by 4 bases and 5 bases, with 11 bases remaining between them. The CDR3 totals 13 residues. The germline V gene encodes CDR1 SEHNR and CDR2 FQNEAQ (reference sequence). The CDR3 DNA reads as TGTGCCAGCAGCTCCCAGGCGTTGGAGACCCAGTACTTC. Its protein is CASSSQALETQYF.

This chain links TRBV5-4 with TRBJ2-1; 7 nucleotides match TRBD2. The CDR3 is 16 amino acids. The V gene's germline CDR1 is SGHNT and CDR2 YYREEE (reference sequence). J gave up 7 bases and V 4 bases, and 14 bases lay outside the gene matches. The CDR3 sequence is CASSTPGTTLGNEQFF. The DNA for the CDR3 is TGTGCCAGCAGCACCCCCGGGACTACCCTTGGGAATGAGCAGTTCTTC. Full variable domain (outside the CDR3, taken from reference TRBV5-4 and TRBJ2-1): ETGVTQSPTHLIKTRGQQVTLRCSSQSGHNTVSWYQQALGQGPQFIFQYYREEENGRGNFPPRFSGLQFPNYSSELNVNALELDDSALYLCASSTPGTTLGNEQFFGPGTRLTVL.

This clone came up a few times. The genes are TRBV7-2 and TRBJ2-7; D is perhaps TRBD2 (5 bases). Germline V gives CDR1 SGHTA, CDR2 FQGNSA. The CDR3 consists of 15 residues. V lost 1 base and J 3 bases, leaving 13 bases between the germline ends. CDR3 sequence: CASSLGPGYNYEQYF. The CDR3, as DNA: TGTGCCAGCAGCTTAGGGCCGGGATATAACTACGAGCAGTACTTC.

This clone has a handful of counts. The V gene is TRBV6-5, the J gene TRBJ1-1; no clear D. CDR3 size: 14 residues. The V gene's germline CDR1 is MNHEY and CDR2 SVGAGI. Between the trimmed V and J ends, which lost 5 bases and 5 bases, there was a span of 15 bases. The CDR3 region is CASSAGSSETEAFF. The CDR3 DNA sequence: TGTGCCAGCAGTGCCGGGTCCTCGGAGACTGAAGCTTTCTTT.

The chain carries TRBV23-1 and TRBJ1-5, with D possibly matching TRBD1 (5 bases). TRBV23-1 has ORF status, its function being uncertain. Between the trimmed V and J ends, which lost 4 bases and 7 bases, there was a span of 26 bases. The length of the CDR3 is 18 residues. DNA of the CDR3: TGCGCCAGCAGTCCCTCATCTAGGGGCAGGGCGAACGGGCAGCCCCAGCATTTT. Encoded protein: CASSPSSRGRANGQPQHF.

This chain uses TRBV5-1 with TRBJ2-7, with a tentative D call TRBD2 (6 bases). There are 13 residues in the CDR3. With 5 bases removed from V and 2 bases from J, the gap between germline ends came to 11 bases. Germline V gene data show CDR1 as SGHRS and CDR2 as YFSETQ. CDR3 region: CASRRDGTYEQYF. CDR3 DNA: TGCGCCAGCAGGCGGGACGGAACCTACGAGCAGTACTTC.

This clone was counted between two and nine times. The chain recombines TRBV2 with TRBJ1-3; 11 nucleotides line up with TRBD1. Germline CDR1 reads SNHLY; CDR2 reads FYNNEI. This CDR3 is built from 16 residues. V lost 6 bases to trimming and J lost 3 bases; unmatched junction nucleotides: 7. CDR3 bases: TGTGCCAGCAGCAAAGGACAGGGGGCAGTTGGAAACACCATATATTTT. It codes for CASSKGQGAVGNTIYF.

This clone turned up a few times. The rearrangement links TRBV5-1 to TRBJ2-3, with D possibly being TRBD2 (6 bases). Trimming took 4 bases from V and 6 from J, leaving 12 bases between them. CDR3 length equals 13 residues. CDR1 and CDR2 from the germline V gene are SGHRS and YFSETQ. CDR3 sequence reads: CASSRLEGDTQYF. CDR3 sequence (DNA): TGCGCCAGCAGCCGACTAGAGGGGGATACGCAGTATTTT.

The rearrangement uses TRBV5-6 and TRBJ2-5, with D possibly TRBD1 on 6 matching bases. The V end was cut by 0 bases, the J end by 1 base, with 7 bases between. Germline-derived CDR1 and CDR2 are SGHDT and YYEEEE. This CDR3 has 14 residues. The CDR3 DNA follows: TGTGCCAGCAGCTTGGCGGACAGCCAAGAGACCCAGTACTTC. This sequence encodes CASSLADSQETQYF.

This clone has a single count. The J gene is TRBJ2-7, the V gene TRBV7-8; 8 bases are shared with TRBD1. J lost 0 bases, V lost 4 bases, and 5 bases had no gene match. Per the germline V gene, CDR1 is SGHVS and CDR2 is FQNEAQ. This CDR3 has 15 residues. CDR3 loop: CASSSTGAFSYEQYF. The CDR3 coding sequence is TGTGCCAGCAGCTCGACAGGGGCCTTCTCCTACGAGCAGTACTTC.

The V and J genes are TRBV18 and TRBJ2-6, with no clear D. Germline V gene lookup returns CDR1 KGHSH and CDR2 LQKENI. This CDR3 spans 17 amino acids. V lost 3 bases and J lost 0, with 12 bases in between. CDR3 DNA: TGTGCCAGCTCACCTCAAACCGTCGGCTCTGGGGCCAACGTCCTGACTTTC. It specifies CASSPQTVGSGANVLTF.

The chain uses TRBV11-2 and TRBJ2-1, with TRBD2 as a possible D gene (5 bases). CDR1 is SGHAT and CDR2 is FQNNGV in the germline V gene. V was pared by 3 bases and J by 3 bases, with 9 bases between. CDR3 size: 14 residues. CDR3 in amino acids: CASSFGGFYNEQFF. The CDR3 region has the DNA TGTGCCAGCAGCTTCGGAGGTTTCTACAATGAGCAGTTCTTC.

This clone was detected a few times. V is TRBV2 and J is TRBJ2-3; D uncertain. V lost 7 bases to trimming and J lost 6 bases, with 8 bases between them. Per germline, CDR1 SNHLY and CDR2 FYNNEI. CDR3 length: 11 amino acids. CDR3 amino acids: CASNLWDTQYF. The CDR3 DNA reads TGTGCCAGCAATCTATGGGATACGCAGTATTTT.

Only a few counts were recorded for this clone. J is TRBJ1-2 and V is TRBV5-6; D not resolved. This CDR3 spans 17 amino acids. V dropped 4 bases and J dropped 1 base, with 20 bases sitting between them. CDR1 and CDR2 from the germline V gene are SGHDT and YYEEEE. CDR3 sequence: CASSRIPGFEFNYGYTF. Written as DNA, the CDR3 is TGTGCCAGCAGCCGGATTCCGGGTTTCGAATTTAACTATGGCTACACCTTC.

V and J are TRBV19 and TRBJ2-3; D is uncertain. The CDR3 is made up of 13 amino acids. Trimming shortened V by 5 bases and J by 2 bases, and 8 bases separated the two germline ends. Germline loops: CDR1 LNHDA, CDR2 SQIVND (reference sequence). CDR3 sequence reads: CASSGVVTDTQYF. CDR3 DNA: TGTGCCAGTAGTGGAGTAGTCACAGATACGCAGTATTTT.

The rearrangement links TRBV11-2 to TRBJ2-5, with 9 bases matching TRBD1. The CDR3 contains 15 residues. From germline, CDR1 is SGHAT and CDR2 FQNNGV. Germline trimming cut 4 bases from V and 2 bases from J; bases unmatched to any gene: 5. The CDR3 region has the DNA TGTGCCAGCAGCTCCAGACAGGGGGGACAAGAGACCCAGTACTTC. Protein: CASSSRQGGQETQYF.

The rearrangement links TRBV9 to TRBJ2-3, with 9 bases aligning to TRBD2. The CDR3 runs to 16 residues. Germline loops: CDR1 SGDLS, CDR2 YYNGEE. With 4 bases clipped from V and 8 bases from J, the junction kept 14 bases outside the gene matches. The CDR3 sequence: CASSPYSGSDLGTQYF. The CDR3 DNA follows: TGTGCCAGCAGCCCCTATAGCGGGAGCGACCTTGGTACGCAGTATTTT.

The chain recombines TRBV5-1 with TRBJ2-7, with 7 positions matching TRBD1. This CDR3 has 16 residues. CDR1 SGHRS and CDR2 YFSETQ come from the germline V gene. The ends lost 3 bases at V and 1 base at J; junction bases unmatched: 10. As DNA, the CDR3 is TGCGCCAGCAGCTCCGCGAGGGGGACAGCTTCCTACGAGCAGTACTTC. Amino acids: CASSSARGTASYEQYF.

In its sample, this clone was seen a few times. The J gene is TRBJ2-1, the V gene TRBV7-6, with 8 bases identical to TRBD2. The CDR3 contains 15 residues. Germline CDR1 is SGHVS and CDR2 is FNYEAQ. Germline trimming cut 0 bases from V and 6 bases from J; bases unmatched to any gene: 4. The CDR3: CASSLATSVTNEQFF. The CDR3 coding sequence is TGTGCCAGCAGCTTAGCGACTAGCGTTACCAATGAGCAGTTCTTC.

This clone was counted between two and nine times. The chain joins TRBV19 to TRBJ2-3; the match to TRBD1 covers 7 bases. The trim removed 6 bases at V and 2 bases at J, leaving 8 bases unmatched. Germline loops: CDR1 LNHDA, CDR2 SQIVND (reference sequence). The CDR3 contains 15 residues. The CDR3 DNA follows: TGTGCCAGTAGCGGACCCGGGACAGCCACAGATACGCAGTATTTT. Amino acid sequence: CASSGPGTATDTQYF.

This clone was detected a few times. This sequence joins TRBV4-2 and TRBJ2-7; 9 bases fit TRBD2. CDR1 is LGHNA and CDR2 is YNFKEQ in the germline V gene. Trimming took 1 base from V and 3 from J; bases not matched to a gene: 4. The CDR3 is 15 amino acids. CDR3 protein: CASSQGSSGNYEQYF. The DNA for the CDR3 is TGTGCCAGCAGCCAAGGTTCTAGCGGGAACTACGAGCAGTACTTC.

This clone was observed a few times. The chain carries TRBV28 and TRBJ2-5; no firm D call. The germline V gene has CDR1 MDHEN and CDR2 SYDVKM. The CDR3 extends over 12 amino acids. Trimming removed 3 bases from V and 5 bases from J, with 7 bases in between. CDR3 nucleotide sequence: TGTGCCAGCAGTTTCGGTTCGGAGACCCAGTACTTC. Its protein is CASSFGSETQYF.

The chain carries TRBV7-4 and TRBJ2-7; 9 bases are shared with TRBD1. CDR3 length equals 12 residues. Germline trimming cut 9 bases from V and 4 bases from J; bases unmatched to any gene: 4. From germline, CDR1 is SGHVT and CDR2 SQSDAQ. This chain's CDR3 is CARGTGSYEQYF. DNA for the CDR3: TGTGCCAGGGGGACAGGGAGTTACGAGCAGTACTTC.

This sequence joins TRBV30 and TRBJ2-6, with a possible D match to TRBD2 (6 bases). The V end lost 8 bases, the J end lost 2 bases, and 10 bases lay between the germline ends. There are 13 residues in the CDR3. Looked up from germline, CDR1 is GTSNPN and CDR2 is SVGIG (reference sequence). In DNA form, the CDR3 reads TGTGCCGCGGGGTCCCCTGGGGCCAACGTCCTGACTTTC. Protein sequence: CAAGSPGANVLTF.